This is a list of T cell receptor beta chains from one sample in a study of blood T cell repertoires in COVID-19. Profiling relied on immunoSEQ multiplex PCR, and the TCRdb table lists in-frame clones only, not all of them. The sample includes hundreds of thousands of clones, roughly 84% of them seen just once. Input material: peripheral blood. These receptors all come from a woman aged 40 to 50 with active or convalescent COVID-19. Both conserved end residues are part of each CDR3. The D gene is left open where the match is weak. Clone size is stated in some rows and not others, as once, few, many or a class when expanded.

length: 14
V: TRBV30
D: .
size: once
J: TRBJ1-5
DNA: TGTGCCTGGAGTTTGGGGGGGGACAACCGGCCCCAGCATTTT
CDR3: CAWSLGGDNRPQHF

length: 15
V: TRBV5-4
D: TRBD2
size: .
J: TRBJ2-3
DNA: TGTGCCAGCAGCAAGGGAGGGAGCGGCACAGATACGCAGTATTTT
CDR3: CASSKGGSGTDTQYF

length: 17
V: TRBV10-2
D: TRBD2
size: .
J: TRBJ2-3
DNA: TGCGCCAGCAGTGAGTCGACGGAGACTAGCGGGTCAGATACGCAGTATTTT
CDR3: CASSESTETSGSDTQYF

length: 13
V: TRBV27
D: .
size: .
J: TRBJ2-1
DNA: TGTGCCAGCAGTTTTAGAGGGGGGGATGAGCAGTTCTTC
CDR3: CASSFRGGDEQFF

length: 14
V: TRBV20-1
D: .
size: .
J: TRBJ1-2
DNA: TGCAGTGCTAGTGGTGCGGGCAGCCTCTATGGCTACACCTTC
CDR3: CSASGAGSLYGYTF

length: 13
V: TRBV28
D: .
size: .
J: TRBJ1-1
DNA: TGTGCCAGCAGAACACCCCCGGGCACTGAAGCTTTCTTT
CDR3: CASRTPPGTEAFF

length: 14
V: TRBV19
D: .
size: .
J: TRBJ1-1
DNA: TGTGCCAGTAGTATCGCCGGGGGTACGACTGAAGCTTTCTTT
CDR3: CASSIAGGTTEAFF

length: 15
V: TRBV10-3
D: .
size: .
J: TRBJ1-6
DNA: TGTGCCATCAGTGTAGACAGACTGAATAATTCACCCCTCCACTTT
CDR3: CAISVDRLNNSPLHF

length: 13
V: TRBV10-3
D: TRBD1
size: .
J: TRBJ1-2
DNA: TGTGCCATCACCATGACAGGGGACTATGGCTACACCTTC
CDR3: CAITMTGDYGYTF

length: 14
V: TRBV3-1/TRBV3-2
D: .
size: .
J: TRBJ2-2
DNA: TGTGCCAGCAGCCTGAGACAGTTTACCGGGGAGCTGTTTTTT
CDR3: CASSLRQFTGELFF

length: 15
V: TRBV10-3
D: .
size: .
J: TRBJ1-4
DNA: TGTGCCATCCGAGGCGGGAGGGGCACTAATGAAAAACTGTTTTTT
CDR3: CAIRGGRGTNEKLFF

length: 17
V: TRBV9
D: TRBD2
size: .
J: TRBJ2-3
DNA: TGTGCCAGCAGCCCCCTAAGCGGGGGGGCCTACATAGATACGCAGTATTTT
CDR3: CASSPLSGGAYIDTQYF

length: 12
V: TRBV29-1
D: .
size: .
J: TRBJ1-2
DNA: TGCAGCGTCCAGGAATATAACTATGGCTACACCTTC
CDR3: CSVQEYNYGYTF

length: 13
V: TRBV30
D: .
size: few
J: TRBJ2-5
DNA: TGTGCCCGACGGGGAGACGCGGGGGAGACCCAGTACTTC
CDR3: CARRGDAGETQYF

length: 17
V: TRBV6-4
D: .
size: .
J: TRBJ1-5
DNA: TGTGCCAGCAGTGGCCTTAGACAGCGCTGGCGCAATCAGCCCCAGCATTTT
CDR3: CASSGLRQRWRNQPQHF

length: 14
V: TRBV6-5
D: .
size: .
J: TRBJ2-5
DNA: TGTGCCAGCAGTTACTCGGGGCCTCAAGAGACCCAGTACTTC
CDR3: CASSYSGPQETQYF

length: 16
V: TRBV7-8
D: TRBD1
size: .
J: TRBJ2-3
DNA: TGTGCCAGCAGCGGGGAGACAGGGGTGGGCACAGATACGCAGTATTTT
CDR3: CASSGETGVGTDTQYF

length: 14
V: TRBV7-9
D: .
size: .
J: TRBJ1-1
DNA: TGTGCCAGCAGCTCTACAGGGATGAGCACTGAAGCTTTCTTT
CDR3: CASSSTGMSTEAFF

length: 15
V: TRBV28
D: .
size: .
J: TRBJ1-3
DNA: TGTGCCAGCAGCCTGACAGGAACCGCTGGAAACACCATATATTTT
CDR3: CASSLTGTAGNTIYF

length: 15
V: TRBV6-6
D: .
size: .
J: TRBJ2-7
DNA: TGTGCCAGCAGACCGCAGCCGGACAGAGCGAACGAGCAGTACTTC
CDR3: CASRPQPDRANEQYF

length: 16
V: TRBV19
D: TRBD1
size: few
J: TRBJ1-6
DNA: TGTGCCAGTAGTACGGGACAGGGGGCGAGGGGATCACCCCTCCACTTT
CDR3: CASSTGQGARGSPLHF

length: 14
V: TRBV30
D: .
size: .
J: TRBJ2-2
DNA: TGTGCCTGGAGTTATACATCGAACACCGGGGAGCTGTTTTTT
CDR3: CAWSYTSNTGELFF

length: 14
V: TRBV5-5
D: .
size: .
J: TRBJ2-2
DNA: TGTGCCAGCAGCTCCACGGGGAATCTCGGGGAGCTGTTTTTT
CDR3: CASSSTGNLGELFF

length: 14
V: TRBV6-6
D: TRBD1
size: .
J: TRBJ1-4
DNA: TGTGCCAGCAGTTACTCGGGACAGGGCCAGAAACTGTTTTTT
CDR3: CASSYSGQGQKLFF

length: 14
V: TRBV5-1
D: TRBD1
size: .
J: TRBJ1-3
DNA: TGCGCCAGCAGCTCCCAGACAGGGGGAAACACCATATATTTT
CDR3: CASSSQTGGNTIYF

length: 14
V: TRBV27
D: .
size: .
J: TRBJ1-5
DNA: TGTGCCAGCAGTTTTAGGGAGGGAAATCAGCCCCAGCATTTT
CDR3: CASSFREGNQPQHF

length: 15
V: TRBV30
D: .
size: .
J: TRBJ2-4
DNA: TGTGCCTGGGGGGGAGGATCCCTAGCCAAAAACATTCAGTACTTC
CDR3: CAWGGGSLAKNIQYF

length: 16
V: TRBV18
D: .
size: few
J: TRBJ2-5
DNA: TGTGCCAGCTCACCACGACTACAGGGTCCTCAAGAGACCCAGTACTTC
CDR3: CASSPRLQGPQETQYF

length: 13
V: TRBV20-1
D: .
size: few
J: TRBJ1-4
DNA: TGCAGTGCTAGTGGGACTCCGGGCGAAAAACTGTTTTTT
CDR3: CSASGTPGEKLFF

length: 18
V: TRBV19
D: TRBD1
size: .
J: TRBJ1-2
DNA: TGTGCCAGTAGTCCCAGGGAGACCGGGACAGGGGGCCGCTATGGCTACACCTTC
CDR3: CASSPRETGTGGRYGYTF

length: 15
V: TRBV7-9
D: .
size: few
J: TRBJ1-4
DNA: TGTGCCAGCAGCACTACTCCGGAAGGATTTGAAAAACTGTTTTTT
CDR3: CASSTTPEGFEKLFF

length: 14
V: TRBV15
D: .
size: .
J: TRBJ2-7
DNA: TGTGCCACCAGCACGGGAGGGGGCCGGTACGAGCAGTACTTC
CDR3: CATSTGGGRYEQYF

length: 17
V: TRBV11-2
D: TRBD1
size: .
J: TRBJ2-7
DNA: TGTGCCAGCAGCTCACTTAGCCGGGACAGCCAACGATACGAGCAGTACTTC
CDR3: CASSSLSRDSQRYEQYF

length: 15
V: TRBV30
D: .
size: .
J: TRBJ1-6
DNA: TGTGCCTGGAGTGTATCTAGGACTGGTAATTCACCCCTCCACTTT
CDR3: CAWSVSRTGNSPLHF

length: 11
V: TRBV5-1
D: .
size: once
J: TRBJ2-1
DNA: TGCGCCAGCAGCTTGGAGGGGGAGCAGTTCTTC
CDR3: CASSLEGEQFF

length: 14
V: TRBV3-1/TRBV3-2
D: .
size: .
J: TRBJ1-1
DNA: TGTGCCAGCAGCTTCTTTGAGGGATCCACTGAAGCTTTCTTT
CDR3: CASSFFEGSTEAFF

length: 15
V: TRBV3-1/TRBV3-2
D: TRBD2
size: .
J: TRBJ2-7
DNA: TGTGCCAGCAGGCGGGGACTAGCGGGGGGAGAGGAGCAGTACTTC
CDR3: CASRRGLAGGEEQYF